Following are 18 T cell receptor beta chains from one sample sequenced in a study of T cell changes during pregnancy in multiple sclerosis (dated by TCRdb to 2018 to 2020). Libraries were made using the immunoSEQ multiplex PCR assay. The clones in this table, taken by TCRdb from immuneACCESS, are in-frame only. Not every clone is retained; where verified, under half of the shortfall comes from an unresolved V gene, and the cause of the rest is unknown. The sample records around 92,000 clones, 80% to 95% of which are singletons. The ten largest clones add up to around 4.1% of the sample. This sample comprised peripheral blood, obtained in the first trimester of pregnancy. These receptors originate from a female donor with multiple sclerosis, enrolled in a pregnancy study.

This chain joins TRBV19 and TRBJ2-1; D gene ambiguous. Trimming pared 3 bases from V and 8 bases from J, leaving 14 bases between. The CDR3 spans 14 residues. Germline V gene data show CDR1 as LNHDA and CDR2 as SQIVND (reference sequence). The CDR3 spells CASSIPQATDEQFF. Here the CDR3 DNA reads TGTGCCAGTAGTATTCCTCAGGCCACAGATGAGCAGTTCTTC.

The chain employs TRBV27 and TRBJ2-1; TRBD2 aligns across 8 bases. V was clipped by 2 bases and J by 0 bases; unmatched bases: 6. The CDR3 length is 17 residues. The V gene's germline CDR1 is MNHEY and CDR2 SMNVEV (reference sequence). The CDR3 protein is CASSLAQRGSSYNEQFF. CDR3 bases: TGTGCCAGCAGTTTAGCCCAGCGGGGGAGCTCCTACAATGAGCAGTTCTTC.

The chain employs TRBV9 and TRBJ2-3, with D perhaps TRBD2 (6 bases). Germline V gives CDR1 SGDLS, CDR2 YYNGEE. The CDR3 runs 15 residues. Trimming took 3 bases from V and 2 from J, leaving 13 bases between them. CDR3 in DNA: TGTGCCAGCAGCGCATCTAGCGCCATCACAGATACGCAGTATTTT. Its protein is CASSASSAITDTQYF. Drawing the rest from reference TRBV9 and TRBJ2-3, the complete variable domain is DSGVTQTPKHLITATGQRVTLRCSPRSGDLSVYWYQQSLDQGLQFLIQYYNGEERAKGNILERFSAQQFPDLHSELNLSSLELGDSALYFCASSASSAITDTQYFGPGTRLTVL.

The chain uses TRBV10-3 and TRBJ2-5; the D gene is possibly TRBD2 (7 bases). V was pared by 8 bases and J by 2 bases, with 18 bases between. CDR1 and CDR2 (germline): ENHRY, SYGVKD. The CDR3 covers 15 residues. The CDR3 DNA is TGTGCCATCCCTGGGGCCGGGGGGCAACAAGAGACCCAGTACTTC. Amino acid sequence: CAIPGAGGQQETQYF.

V is TRBV5-6 and J is TRBJ2-7; D remains unclear. Germline V gene lookup returns CDR1 SGHDT and CDR2 YYEEEE. There are 11 residues in the CDR3. V was shortened by 4 bases and J by 1 base, with 3 bases between the two germline ends. The CDR3 DNA is TGTGCCAGCAGCCAATCCTACGAGCAGTACTTC. Its translation is CASSQSYEQYF.

This rearrangement joins TRBV7-9 to TRBJ1-4; D is undetermined. The CDR3 runs to 14 residues. V lost 5 bases and J 7 bases, leaving 14 bases between the germline ends. Germline CDR1 reads SEHNR; CDR2 reads FQNEAQ (reference sequence). The chain's CDR3 is CASSLDLPFEKLFF. The CDR3 DNA is TGTGCCAGCAGCCTAGACCTACCGTTTGAAAAACTGTTTTTT.

The rearrangement uses TRBV29-1 and TRBJ1-2, with unresolved D. The CDR3 consists of 14 residues. CDR1 and CDR2 from the germline V gene are SQVTM and ANQGSEA. V gave up 1 base and J gave up 8 bases, with 17 bases separating them. Here the CDR3 reads CSVEGPGLTWGYTF. The CDR3 DNA reads TGCAGCGTTGAAGGTCCTGGACTTACTTGGGGCTACACCTTC.

V is TRBV19 and J is TRBJ1-2, with 9 positions matching TRBD1. The CDR3 is 14 amino acids. Looked up from germline, CDR1 is LNHDA and CDR2 is SQIVND (reference sequence). Trimming at V came to 7 bases and at J to 3 bases, leaving 6 bases not matched to a gene. This chain's CDR3 is CASTADRGDYGYTF. CDR3 DNA: TGTGCCAGTACTGCGGACAGGGGCGACTATGGCTACACCTTC.

V is TRBV5-1 and J is TRBJ2-3; the match to TRBD2 covers 7 bases. From germline, CDR1 is SGHRS and CDR2 YFSETQ. The V and J ends lost 5 bases and 0 bases, in that order; junction bases with no gene match: 3. The CDR3 is 14 amino acids. The chain's CDR3 is CASRERGSTDTQYF. The CDR3 DNA reads TGCGCCAGCAGGGAGCGGGGCAGCACAGATACGCAGTATTTT. Full variable domain (outside the CDR3, taken from reference TRBV5-1 and TRBJ2-3): KAGVTQTPRYLIKTRGQQVTLSCSPISGHRSVSWYQQTPGQGLQFLFEYFSETQRNKGNFPGRFSGRQFSNSRSEMNVSTLELGDSALYLCASRERGSTDTQYFGPGTRLTVL.

The V call is TRBV19, the J call TRBJ1-5; 9 nucleotides line up with TRBD1. This CDR3 is 19 amino acids long. The germline gives CDR1 LNHDA, CDR2 SQIVND (reference sequence). Trimming at V came to 4 bases and at J to 5 bases, leaving 18 bases not matched to a gene. DNA of the CDR3: TGTGCCAGTAGTACTTCAGACAGGGGGTTTTTCATGAACGATCAGCCCCAGCATTTT. Its protein is CASSTSDRGFFMNDQPQHF.

CDR3 region: CADPWKGQRHHSNQPQHF. In DNA form, the CDR3 reads TGTGCAGACCCTTGGAAGGGACAAAGGCATCATAGCAATCAGCCCCAGCATTTT. The gene calls are TRBV5-6 and TRBJ1-5, with D maybe TRBD1 (6 bases). The CDR3 consists of 18 residues. Germline CDR1 and CDR2: SGHDT and YYEEEE.

The chain has TRBV7-2 and TRBJ2-1; weak D call: TRBD2 (5 bases). The germline V gene has CDR1 SGHTA and CDR2 FQGNSA. This CDR3 spans 16 amino acids. The germline V and J ends were trimmed by 1 base and 0 bases, with 10 bases remaining between them. CDR3 sequence: CASSLDRAGSYNEQFF. The CDR3, as DNA: TGTGCCAGCAGCTTAGACCGCGCGGGCTCCTACAATGAGCAGTTCTTC.

The V gene is TRBV18, the J gene TRBJ2-3; 11 bases match TRBD2. This CDR3 comprises 16 residues. The germline gives CDR1 KGHSH, CDR2 LQKENI. With 6 bases clipped from V and 1 base from J, the junction kept 6 bases outside the gene matches. This CDR3 is CASSAGLAARTDTQYF. In nucleotides, the CDR3 is TGTGCCAGCTCGGCGGGACTAGCGGCGCGCACAGATACGCAGTATTTT.

The chain recombines TRBV7-9 with TRBJ1-2; 7 nucleotides match TRBD1. The CDR3 has 16 residues. Germline V gene sequence: CDR1 SEHNR, CDR2 FQNEAQ (reference sequence). J was trimmed by 5 bases and V by 1 base; bases with no gene match: 10. The CDR3 reads CASSLDKGAKRYGYTF. Here the CDR3 DNA reads TGTGCCAGCAGCTTAGATAAGGGGGCGAAGCGATATGGCTACACCTTC.

This clone was seen only a few times. The V and J genes are TRBV5-1 and TRBJ2-7, with 10 nucleotides matching TRBD1. With 7 bases clipped from V and 6 bases from J, the junction kept 7 bases outside the gene matches. CDR3 length equals 13 residues. In germline, CDR1 is SGHRS, CDR2 YFSETQ. For the CDR3, the DNA is TGCGCCAGCTGGGGGACAGGGGCATCCGAGCAGTACTTC. Protein: CASWGTGASEQYF. Supplemented by reference TRBV5-1 and TRBJ2-7, the full variable domain reads KAGVTQTPRYLIKTRGQQVTLSCSPISGHRSVSWYQQTPGQGLQFLFEYFSETQRNKGNFPGRFSGRQFSNSRSEMNVSTLELGDSALYLCASWGTGASEQYFGPGTRLTVT.

The J gene is TRBJ2-1, the V gene TRBV20-1; TRBD1 agrees at 7 bases. Germline V gives CDR1 DFQATT, CDR2 SNEGSKA (reference sequence). Trimming removed 4 bases from V and 8 bases from J; junction bases left unmatched: 2. CDR3 size: 11 residues. CDR3 sequence reads: CSATQGYEQFF. CDR3 DNA: TGCAGTGCTACACAGGGGTATGAGCAGTTCTTC.

The chain carries TRBV9 and TRBJ1-6; TRBD1 matches at 7 bases. CDR1 is SGDLS, CDR2 YYNGEE, per germline. V gave up 1 base and J gave up 7 bases; unmatched junction bases: 5. The CDR3 spans 15 residues. The CDR3 DNA is TGTGCCAGCAGCGTAACCGGGACAGAGAATTCACCCCTCCACTTT. This codes for CASSVTGTENSPLHF.

The rearrangement links TRBV4-2 to TRBJ2-2; 8 bases are shared with TRBD2. With V trimmed by 4 bases and J by 6 bases, 10 bases remained unmatched. CDR1 LGHNA and CDR2 YNFKEQ come from the germline V gene. The CDR3 totals 16 residues. The CDR3 region is CASSRAGLVPAGELFF. CDR3 nucleotides: TGTGCCAGCAGCCGTGCGGGACTAGTCCCGGCCGGGGAGCTGTTTTTT.